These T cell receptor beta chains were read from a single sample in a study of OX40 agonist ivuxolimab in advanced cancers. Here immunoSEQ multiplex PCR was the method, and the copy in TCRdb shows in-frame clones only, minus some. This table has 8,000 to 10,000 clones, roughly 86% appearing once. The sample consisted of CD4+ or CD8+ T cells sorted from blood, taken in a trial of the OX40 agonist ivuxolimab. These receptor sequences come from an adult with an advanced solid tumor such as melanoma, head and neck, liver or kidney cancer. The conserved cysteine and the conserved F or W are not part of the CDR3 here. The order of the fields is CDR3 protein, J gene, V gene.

CDR3 protein: ASSSRGALWEQY
J gene: TRBJ2-7
V gene: TRBV19

CDR3 protein: ASSLGLSTDTQY
J gene: TRBJ2-3
V gene: TRBV19

CDR3 protein: ASTSGGLAGELF
J gene: TRBJ2-2
V gene: TRBV7-9

CDR3 protein: ASSVTGELF
J gene: TRBJ2-2
V gene: TRBV2

CDR3 protein: ASTLTGRSNQPQH
J gene: TRBJ1-5
V gene: TRBV27

CDR3 protein: AISDRDRDPYEQY
J gene: TRBJ2-7
V gene: TRBV10-3

CDR3 protein: ASSGDAGGDNEQF
J gene: TRBJ2-1
V gene: TRBV25-1

CDR3 protein: ASSSGQGAYEQY
J gene: TRBJ2-7
V gene: TRBV5-5

CDR3 protein: ASTNQGGNQPQH
J gene: TRBJ1-5
V gene: TRBV27

CDR3 protein: ASSIRGGTLRNEQF
J gene: TRBJ2-1
V gene: TRBV19

CDR3 protein: ASSVAWTSLDEQY
J gene: TRBJ2-7
V gene: TRBV19

CDR3 protein: ASSSQGLNYGYT
J gene: TRBJ1-2
V gene: TRBV13

CDR3 protein: ASSPSTASYGYT
J gene: TRBJ1-2
V gene: TRBV6-5

CDR3 protein: ASSLVTSGGNEQF
J gene: TRBJ2-1
V gene: TRBV27

CDR3 protein: ASSEKWGGHGEKLF
J gene: TRBJ1-4
V gene: TRBV6-1

CDR3 protein: SVTAGGDYGYT
J gene: TRBJ1-2
V gene: TRBV29-1

CDR3 protein: ASSGSDLLSGYT
J gene: TRBJ1-2
V gene: TRBV5-4

CDR3 protein: ASSQDRGTASRETQY
J gene: TRBJ2-5
V gene: TRBV14

CDR3 protein: ASSASGTGAPGANVLT
J gene: TRBJ2-6
V gene: TRBV19

CDR3 protein: ASSAGGGTEAF
J gene: TRBJ1-1
V gene: TRBV2

CDR3 protein: ASSLTTSETQY
J gene: TRBJ2-5
V gene: TRBV7-3

CDR3 protein: ASSKQGNGANVLT
J gene: TRBJ2-6
V gene: TRBV2

CDR3 protein: ASSLSSGAAYSPLH
J gene: TRBJ1-6
V gene: TRBV27

CDR3 protein: ASTGAFEQY
J gene: TRBJ2-7
V gene: TRBV11-2

CDR3 protein: ASSTRQVPYEQY
J gene: TRBJ2-7
V gene: TRBV19

CDR3 protein: ASSQDSAGGLGEQF
J gene: TRBJ2-1
V gene: TRBV4-2

CDR3 protein: ASSGQEGGGYT
J gene: TRBJ1-2
V gene: TRBV27

CDR3 protein: ASSTRDRASYNEQF
J gene: TRBJ2-1
V gene: TRBV27

CDR3 protein: ASSSGTSGANTGELF
J gene: TRBJ2-2
V gene: TRBV7-9

CDR3 protein: ASSFGTGMGNEQF
J gene: TRBJ2-1
V gene: TRBV5-8

CDR3 protein: ASRADRDSTDTQY
J gene: TRBJ2-3
V gene: TRBV9

CDR3 protein: ASSLEATDTQY
J gene: TRBJ2-3
V gene: TRBV5-5

CDR3 protein: ASSREATSYEQY
J gene: TRBJ2-7
V gene: TRBV4-1

CDR3 protein: ASRSGTGEIEAF
J gene: TRBJ1-1
V gene: TRBV19

CDR3 protein: ASSLGTSSYEQY
J gene: TRBJ2-7
V gene: TRBV5-4

CDR3 protein: ASSPLTGIETQY
J gene: TRBJ2-5
V gene: TRBV6-5

CDR3 protein: ASTLTGGPDTQY
J gene: TRBJ2-3
V gene: TRBV9

CDR3 protein: ASRQGTGELF
J gene: TRBJ2-2
V gene: TRBV6-1